This T cell receptor (beta chain) was captured in a study of shared clonotypes between healthy human individuals. Study at large: The donors, two women and a few men, were aged 18 to 49. Each donor had three CD4 naive, three CD4 memory, two CD8 naive and one CD8 memory plate. Study results and limitations: A generally larger estimated richness was seen in naive subsets than in memory subsets.

Worth noting for this clone: Its antigen is unidentified.

This CDR3 contains 15 residues. CDR1 and CDR2 (germline): SNHLY, FYNNEI. The V end was cut by 8 bases, the J end by 0 bases, with 14 bases between. The assay was immunoSEQ multiplex PCR, and TCRdb's table has in-frame clones only and misses some. Here the sample spans approximately 400,000 clones, approximately 97% being singletons. Sequencing was carried out using memory CD8+ T cells sorted from blood. Subset: CD45RO+ cells pooled with CCR7-negative TemRA cells. This chain links TRBV2 with TRBJ2-4; D is undetermined. This TCR derives from a man under 40 in good health. For the CDR3, the DNA is TGTGCCAGCCTCCTCCCGGAAAAAGCCAAAAACATTCAGTACTTC. It yields the protein CASLLPEKAKNIQYF.